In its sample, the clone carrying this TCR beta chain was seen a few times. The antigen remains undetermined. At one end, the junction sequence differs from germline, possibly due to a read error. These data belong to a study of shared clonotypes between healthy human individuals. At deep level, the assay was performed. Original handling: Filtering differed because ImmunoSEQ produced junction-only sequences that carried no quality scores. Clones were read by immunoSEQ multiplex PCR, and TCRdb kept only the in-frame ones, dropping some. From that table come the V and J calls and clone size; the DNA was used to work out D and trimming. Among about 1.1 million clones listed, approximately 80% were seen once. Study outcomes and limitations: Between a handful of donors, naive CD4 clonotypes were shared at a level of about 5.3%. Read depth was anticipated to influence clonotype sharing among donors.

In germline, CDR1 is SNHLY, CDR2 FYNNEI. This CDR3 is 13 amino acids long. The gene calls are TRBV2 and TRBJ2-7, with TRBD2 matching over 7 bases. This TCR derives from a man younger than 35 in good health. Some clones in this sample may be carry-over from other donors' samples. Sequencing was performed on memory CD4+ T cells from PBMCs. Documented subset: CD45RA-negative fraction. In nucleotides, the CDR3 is TGTGCCAGCAGTTGGGGGGGGACTACTCCTCAGAACTTC. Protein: CASSWGGTTPQNF.